This entry features one T cell receptor beta chain sequence. Unstimulated PBMCs were sorted into CD3+CD4+ and CD3+CD8+ populations. Germline values: CDR1 SGDLS, CDR2 YYNGEE. The junction had 4 bases not matched to a gene; V was cut back by 0 bases and J by 1 base. The length of the CDR3 is 16 residues. This record belongs to a study of T cell clones after liver transplantation. Overall study: Samples came from ITN030ST, which attempted immunosuppression withdrawal within 2 years of liver transplantation. At least one year of complete immunosuppression withdrawal without enzymes over twice normal defined tolerance. Draws occurred before transplant, before withdrawal, and after complete or failed withdrawal.

Generated by immunoSEQ multiplex PCR, the TCRdb table keeps only in-frame clones and is missing some. The sample has about 53,000 clones, approximately 88% seen once. The sample here was CD4+ T cells from blood, taken before liver transplant. This chain uses TRBV9 with TRBJ2-3; TRBD2 matches 8 bases. This TCR was sampled from a human donor who received a liver transplant. CDR3 region: CASSVAGLAGTDTQYF. Written as DNA, the CDR3 is TGTGCCAGCAGCGTAGCTGGACTAGCTGGCACAGATACGCAGTATTTT. Variable domain in full (rest from reference TRBV9 and TRBJ2-3): DSGVTQTPKHLITATGQRVTLRCSPRSGDLSVYWYQQSLDQGLQFLIQYYNGEERAKGNILERFSAQQFPDLHSELNLSSLELGDSALYFCASSVAGLAGTDTQYFGPGTRLTVL.